What follows are 15 T cell receptor beta chains derived from one specimen sequenced in a study of CD8+CD57+ T cells in acquired aplastic anemia. Both TCR beta VDJ combination and CDR3 sequence profiling were carried out. Genomic DNA was the template for this profiling. TCRdb independently ran MiXCR on the reads; one entry per CDR3 protein. The data show roughly 300,000 distinct CDR3 sequences, 45% to 65% seen once. The sequenced sample consisted of sorted CD4+, CD8+, or CD8+CD57+ T cells (not recorded which) from PBMCs. All receptors come from a human donor with severe aplastic anemia or a healthy control (not recorded which).

In DNA, the CDR3 is TGTGCCATCAGGAGGACTAGCGGGGGCACAGATACGCAGTATTTT. Its protein is CAIRRTSGGTDTQYF. The chain couples TRBV10-3 to TRBJ2-3; 12 bases agree with TRBD2. The CDR3 spans 15 residues. The V gene's germline CDR1 is ENHRY and CDR2 SYGVKD. J lost 1 base, V lost 6 bases, and 2 bases had no gene match.

The chain employs TRBV7-2 and TRBJ1-5; 8 nucleotides line up with TRBD1. CDR1 is SGHTA, CDR2 FQGNSA, per germline. CDR3 length: 14 amino acids. V lost 8 bases, J lost 4 bases, and 7 bases stayed unmatched. The CDR3 protein is CASGPDRGNQPQHF. CDR3 DNA sequence: TGTGCCAGCGGACCCGACAGGGGAAATCAGCCCCAGCATTTT. Variable domain in full (rest from reference TRBV7-2 and TRBJ1-5): GAGVSQSPSNKVTEKGKDVELRCDPISGHTALYWYRQSLGQGLEFLIYFQGNSAPDKSGLPSDRFSAERTGGSVSTLTIQRTQQEDSAVYLCASGPDRGNQPQHFGDGTRLSIL.

This chain uses TRBV12-3 or TRBV12-4 with TRBJ2-7; 10 positions match TRBD2. The CDR3 runs to 16 residues. Losses at the gene ends were 5 bases for V and 3 bases for J; bases not matched to a gene: 10. The CDR3 here is CASSPGLADKYYEQYF. The CDR3 DNA follows: TGTGCCAGCAGTCCCGGACTAGCGGATAAATACTACGAGCAGTACTTC.

The rearrangement joins TRBV5-6 to TRBJ2-3; D uncertain. CDR3 length: 12 amino acids. Trimming took off 0 bases at V and 5 bases at J, with 4 bases between the two ends. CDR1 and CDR2 from the germline V gene are SGHDT and YYEEEE. The CDR3 protein is CASSLVLDTQYF. The CDR3 DNA follows: TGTGCCAGCAGCTTGGTCCTAGATACGCAGTATTTT.

This clonotype was recorded only once. V gene TRBV7-2 combines with J gene TRBJ2-3, with 12 bases lining up with TRBD2. The CDR3 totals 16 residues. The junction had 6 bases not matched to a gene; V was cut back by 6 bases and J by 2 bases. Germline values: CDR1 SGHTA, CDR2 FQGNSA. The CDR3 DNA follows: TGTGCCAGCAGTCCCCCTAGCGGGGGGGTCACAGATACGCAGTATTTT. This translates into CASSPPSGGVTDTQYF.

The table lists this clonotype with a count of one. The J gene is TRBJ1-4, the V gene TRBV9; possible D gene TRBD1, 5 bases. Trimming removed 0 bases at V and 8 bases at J, with 8 bases between. CDR3 length equals 13 residues. Germline V lookup: CDR1 SGDLS, CDR2 YYNGEE. This chain's CDR3 is CASSVAEGEKLFF. For the CDR3, the DNA is TGTGCCAGCAGCGTAGCGGAGGGGGAAAAACTGTTTTTT.

About this clonotype: The junction differs from germline at one of its ends, possibly a read error. V usage is TRBV7-7 and J usage is TRBJ2-1, with 14 bases identical to TRBD2. The CDR3 totals 15 residues. Germline CDR1 SSHAT, CDR2 FNYEAQ (reference sequence). The CDR3, as DNA: TGTGCTAGCAGCTTGGGACTAGCGGGAGATGGTGAGCAGTTCTTC. Protein: CASSLGLAGDGEQFF. The full variable domain, rest sourced from reference TRBV7-7 and TRBJ2-1, is GAGVSQSPRYKVTKRGQDVTLRCDPISSHATLYWYQQALGQGPEFLTYFNYEAQPDKSGLPSDRFSAERPEGSISTLTIQRTEQRDSAMYRCASSLGLAGDGEQFFGPGTRLTVL.

The V call is TRBV25-1, the J call TRBJ1-4, with TRBD1 matching 9 bases. This CDR3 is built from 13 residues. Trimming took 7 bases from V and 10 from J; bases not matched to a gene: 7. Looked up from germline, CDR1 is MGHDK and CDR2 is SYGVNS. The CDR3 region is CASIGQGSGKLFF. CDR3 DNA: TGTGCCAGCATAGGACAGGGGTCTGGAAAACTGTTTTTT.

Details on this clonotype: This likely comes from a read error, as the CDR3 has no conserved phenylalanine or tryptophan at its end. Because the CDR3's place on the DNA is in doubt, the DNA is left out and the CDR3 is given as listed by TCRdb. The chain uses TRBV9 and TRBJ1-2; TRBD1, the table's D call, lacks a check against the DNA. The CDR3 totals 14 residues, both ends included. CDR1 and CDR2 (germline): SGDLS, YYNGEE. CDR3 region: CASSVGTGRSGNTL.

The V and J genes are TRBV2 and TRBJ1-2; D is ambiguous. The CDR3 runs to 15 residues. Germline V gene lookup returns CDR1 SNHLY and CDR2 FYNNEI. V was pared by 6 bases and J by 4 bases, with 18 bases between. The DNA of the CDR3 is TGTGCCAGCAGCCAAGAGGGAACGGGTGTCTATGGCTACACCTTC. Residues: CASSQEGTGVYGYTF.

V and J are TRBV10-3 and TRBJ2-5, with a weak D call TRBD1 (6 bases). Germline V CDR1 and CDR2: ENHRY, SYGVKD. Trimming removed 6 bases from V and 4 bases from J, with 15 bases in between. The CDR3 covers 14 residues. The chain's CDR3 is CAIRRDKSRETQYF. The CDR3 region has the DNA TGTGCCATCAGACGGGACAAGAGCCGAGAGACCCAGTACTTC.

This clonotype was seen repeatedly, ten times or more. The V and J genes are TRBV7-2 and TRBJ1-2, with D uncertain. Germline CDR1 reads SGHTA; CDR2 reads FQGNSA. Trimming shortened V by 0 bases and J by 4 bases, and 9 bases separated the two germline ends. The length of the CDR3 is 14 residues. The CDR3 sequence: CASSLAFRVYGYTF. CDR3 coding DNA: TGTGCCAGCAGCTTAGCTTTCCGGGTCTATGGCTACACCTTC. Variable domain in full (rest from reference TRBV7-2 and TRBJ1-2): GAGVSQSPSNKVTEKGKDVELRCDPISGHTALYWYRQSLGQGLEFLIYFQGNSAPDKSGLPSDRFSAERTGGSVSTLTIQRTQQEDSAVYLCASSLAFRVYGYTFGSGTRLTVV.

This clonotype was seen more than once but under ten times. CDR3 sequence reads: CATSDSRDEQFF. CDR3 DNA: TGTGCCACCAGTGATTCCAGGGATGAGCAGTTCTTC. V gene TRBV24-1 combines with J gene TRBJ2-1; tentative D call: TRBD1 (5 bases). CDR1 and CDR2 from the germline V gene are KGHDR and SFDVKD. The CDR3 sequence is 12 residues long. V shed 2 bases and J shed 8 bases, with 6 bases lying between them.

The rearrangement joins TRBV20-1 to TRBJ1-6; possibly TRBD1 for D (5 bases). CDR1 DFQATT and CDR2 SNEGSKA come from the germline V gene (reference sequence). V was shortened by 5 bases and J by 9 bases, with 17 bases between the two germline ends. The CDR3 consists of 14 residues. Written as DNA, the CDR3 is TGCAGTGCTGGAGGGCAGGGAGACAGTTCACCCCTCCACTTT. It specifies CSAGGQGDSSPLHF.

This clonotype was seen a handful of times. The gene calls are TRBV7-3 and TRBJ1-1; 7 bases are a match to TRBD1. The CDR3 consists of 15 residues. V lost 3 bases to trimming and J lost 4 bases; unmatched junction nucleotides: 8. Germline assignment: CDR1 SGHTA and CDR2 FQGTGA. CDR3 region: CASSFQQGLITEAFF. DNA of the CDR3: TGTGCCAGCAGCTTTCAACAGGGGCTTATCACTGAAGCTTTCTTT.